Each of the 11 T cell receptor beta chains below was sequenced from the same sample in a study of blood T cell repertoires in COVID-19. Sequencing used immunoSEQ multiplex PCR; TCRdb keeps in-frame clones, though not all of them. The table shows under 250,000 clones, with 75% to 90% occurring only once. Sequencing used peripheral blood. All receptors derive from a woman in her sixties or seventies with active or convalescent COVID-19.

The V and J genes are TRBV10-1 and TRBJ2-3, with D perhaps matching TRBD2 (6 bases). CDR1 and CDR2 from the germline V gene are WNHNN and SYGVQD (reference sequence). The CDR3 length is 14 residues. Trimming cost V 2 bases and J 4 bases, with 10 bases left between them. CDR3 DNA sequence: TGCGCCAGCAGTGAGAGGGACTTTCCAGATACGCAGTATTTT. Amino acid sequence: CASSERDFPDTQYF.

This rearrangement joins TRBV21-1 to TRBJ2-5; the DNA was not used to check the table's D call, TRBD2. TRBV21-1 is assigned pseudogene status. The CDR3 spans 18 residues. Written as DNA, the CDR3 is TGTGCCAGCAGCAAAGTAACGCCCGGGGGGGAGGTTTTAGAGACCCAGTACTTC. Translating it yields CASSKVTPGGEVLETQYF.

The V and J genes are TRBV28 and TRBJ2-4, with a weak D call TRBD2 (5 bases). Deletions cut 5 bases from V and 0 bases from J, with 5 bases between. The CDR3 is 13 residues long. Germline CDR1 MDHEN, CDR2 SYDVKM. In nucleotides, the CDR3 is TGTGCCAGCAGTGGACTAGCCAAAAACATTCAGTACTTC. It specifies CASSGLAKNIQYF.

The CDR3 region has the DNA TGTGCCAGTAGTATAGGAGCGGAGACTGCCTACGAGCAGTACTTC. Protein sequence: CASSIGAETAYEQYF. V gene TRBV19 combines with J gene TRBJ2-7; D is perhaps TRBD2 (5 bases). The V end lost 1 base, the J end lost 2 bases, and 12 bases lay between the germline ends. Germline assignment: CDR1 LNHDA and CDR2 SQIVND (reference sequence). The CDR3 loop spans 15 amino acids.

The V and J genes are TRBV10-1 and TRBJ1-1, with D perhaps TRBD1 (6 bases). The CDR3 totals 16 residues. CDR1 and CDR2 (germline): WNHNN, SYGVQD (reference sequence). Trimming pared 7 bases from V and 4 bases from J, leaving 22 bases between. CDR3 DNA: TGCGCCAGCAATTCGGGGGGTTGGGGGCGTGGCACTGAAGCTTTCTTT. Residues: CASNSGGWGRGTEAFF.

The chain carries TRBV6-5 and TRBJ1-1, with D maybe TRBD1 (6 bases). Germline CDR1 and CDR2: MNHEY and SVGAGI. The CDR3 runs 14 residues. The germline V and J ends were trimmed by 7 bases and 1 base, with 13 bases remaining between them. In DNA, the CDR3 is TGTGCCAGCAACCGTGGGGGGGCGAACACTGAAGCTTTCTTT. Encoded protein: CASNRGGANTEAFF.

Of note for this clone: The identical CDR3 is also encoded by other nucleotide sequences in the sample. This CDR3 reads CASSLQGDGYTF. In DNA form, the CDR3 reads TGCGCCAGCAGCTTACAGGGTGACGGCTACACCTTC. The chain combines TRBV5-1 with TRBJ1-2; possibly TRBD1 for D (6 bases). V gave up 2 bases and J gave up 8 bases, with 10 bases separating them. Germline-derived CDR1 and CDR2 are SGHRS and YFSETQ. This CDR3 spans 12 amino acids. The whole variable domain, filled in from reference TRBV5-1 and TRBJ1-2, reads KAGVTQTPRYLIKTRGQQVTLSCSPISGHRSVSWYQQTPGQGLQFLFEYFSETQRNKGNFPGRFSGRQFSNSRSEMNVSTLELGDSALYLCASSLQGDGYTFGSGTRLTVV.

Only a few counts were recorded for this clone. V and J are TRBV3-1 (or the pseudogene TRBV3-2) and TRBJ1-6; no definite D call. This CDR3 has 15 amino acids. Germline CDR1 reads LGHDT; CDR2 reads YNNKEL (reference sequence). With 0 bases removed from V and 7 bases from J, the gap between germline ends came to 10 bases. For the CDR3, the DNA is TGTGCCAGCAGCCAAGATCCCTTCGTGAATTCACCCCTCCACTTT. This translates into CASSQDPFVNSPLHF.

Concerning this clone itself: At one end the junction does not follow the germline gene, possibly because of a read error. The CDR3 protein is CAAGSYGYTF. In nucleotides, the CDR3 is TGCGCCGCGGGGTCATATGGCTACACCTTC. V usage is TRBV19 and J usage is TRBJ1-2, with D hard to call. The CDR3 length is 10 residues. CDR1 LNHDA and CDR2 SQIVND come from the germline V gene (reference sequence).

The chain carries TRBV11-2 and TRBJ1-1, with 11 bases fitting TRBD1. Germline assignment: CDR1 SGHAT and CDR2 FQNNGV. The CDR3 is made up of 15 amino acids. The V gene end was trimmed by 7 bases and the J gene end by 5 bases; junction bases not matched to a gene: 9. CDR3 bases: TGTGCCAGCACTCCGGGTGGACAGGGGGCAACTGAAGCTTTCTTT. Translated: CASTPGGQGATEAFF.

This rearrangement joins TRBV4-1 to TRBJ1-3; D call uncertain. Germline V CDR1 and CDR2: MGHRA, YSYEKL. CDR3 length: 15 residues. V was clipped by 4 bases and J by 0 bases, with 10 bases between them. The CDR3 here is CASSPSTSSGNTIYF. In nucleotides, the CDR3 is TGCGCCAGCAGCCCTTCAACGAGCTCTGGAAACACCATATATTTT.